This TCR beta chain was recorded in a study of ipilimumab plus nivolumab after autologous stem cell transplantation. Study information: A median of roughly 8 nivolumab and 4 to 6 ipilimumab doses were given. Myeloma patients were high-risk transplant-naive or relapsed within 3 years of first autologous transplant. Findings of the study overall: Authors suggest TCR repertoire, Treg phenotype and gut microbiota support further study.

Remarks on this clone: Antigen specificity is unknown.

The germline V gene encodes CDR1 MGHDK and CDR2 SYGVNS. Trimming stripped 7 bases from V and 8 bases from J, with 11 bases between. This CDR3 region has 11 residues. Through week 26, nivolumab 3 mg/kg IV was given weeks 1, 4, 7, 10, then biweekly. Using immunoSEQ multiplex PCR, the repertoire was profiled, and TCRdb retains in-frame clones only, with some absent. The sample lists about 43,000 clones, around nine tenths occurring once. The receptor was isolated from a male donor with multiple myeloma. This sample comprised PBMCs, obtained in a trial of ipilimumab plus nivolumab as post-transplant consolidation. The chain is built from TRBV25-1 and TRBJ1-1, with a weak D call TRBD1 (6 bases). The CDR3 reads CASKDSVEAFF. DNA of the CDR3: TGTGCCAGCAAGGACAGCGTAGAAGCTTTCTTT.